This note documents a single T cell receptor beta chain sequence. What it binds is not known. CDR3 size: 21 residues. V lost 0 bases, J lost 7 bases, and 34 bases lay in between. Germline V gives CDR1 SGHRS, CDR2 YFSETQ. The data are from a study of long-term antiretroviral therapy in people with HIV. Study conclusions and caveats: HIV repertoires showed narrower CDR3 length ranges than controls. Dominant in the repertoire at all time points were clones expanded before ART.

Researchers report immunoSEQ v3.0 was run at survey level. The assay was immunoSEQ multiplex PCR, and TCRdb's table has in-frame clones only and misses some. The top ten hold around 3.9% of the sample, which has roughly 39,000 clones, 65% to 90% seen once. At least two post-ART and at least one pre-ART PBMC sample were available for each donor. The origin of this receptor is a woman aged 18-29 years with HIV. The sample in question was unsorted PBMCs, obtained just before starting antiretroviral therapy. The chain recombines TRBV5-1 with TRBJ2-5; tentatively, D is TRBD2 (6 bases). CDR3 nucleotides: TGCGCCAGCAGCTTGGCCCCCGAACATGTTTTAACGTCGGGAGTCTTAGGGACCCAGTACTTC. It yields the protein CASSLAPEHVLTSGVLGTQYF.